The 30 T cell receptor beta chains below were found in one sample sequenced in a study of blood T cell repertoires in COVID-19. Libraries were prepared by immunoSEQ multiplex PCR; TCRdb keeps only in-frame clonotypes and omits some of them. The repertoire holds approximately 75,000 clones, with more than 75% as singletons. Sequencing was done on a sample of peripheral blood. The receptors derive from a woman aged 80 or older with active or convalescent COVID-19.

The rearrangement links TRBV6-2 or TRBV6-3 to TRBJ1-2, with 8 bases lining up with TRBD1. Trimming cost V 5 bases and J 7 bases; bases outside gene matches: 9. This CDR3 spans 14 amino acids. Per germline, CDR1 MNHEY and CDR2 SVGEGT. CDR3 protein: CASSESGQGTGYTF. For the CDR3, the DNA is TGTGCCAGCAGTGAGAGCGGACAGGGCACTGGCTACACCTTC.

This clone was picked up a small number of times. J is TRBJ1-1 and V is TRBV28; D might be TRBD1 (6 bases). Germline V gene data show CDR1 as MDHEN and CDR2 as SYDVKM. The CDR3 is made up of 14 amino acids. V gave up 8 bases and J gave up 0 bases, with 13 bases separating them. CDR3 residues: CASEAGAMNTEAFF. CDR3 nucleotides: TGTGCCAGCGAAGCGGGGGCCATGAACACTGAAGCTTTCTTT.

The genes are TRBV29-1 and TRBJ2-5; 8 bases are shared with TRBD1. Germline-derived CDR1 and CDR2 are SQVTM and ANQGSEA. The CDR3 has 13 amino acids. Unmatched junction bases numbered 2, after V lost 1 base and J lost 4 bases. The CDR3 region has the DNA TGCAGCGTTGAAGGGGACAGGCGAGAGACCCAGTACTTC. This gives the protein CSVEGDRRETQYF.

The rearrangement links TRBV19 to TRBJ1-2, with D maybe TRBD1 (5 bases). The CDR3 has 14 residues. V was clipped by 0 bases and J by 10 bases, with 15 bases between them. Germline V CDR1 and CDR2: LNHDA, SQIVND (reference sequence). The CDR3 coding sequence is TGTGCCAGTAGTATAGACCCGACAGCCTGGAACTACACCTTC. Encoded protein: CASSIDPTAWNYTF.

This chain links TRBV19 with TRBJ1-2, with TRBD1 as a possible D gene (6 bases). V was cut by 7 bases and J by 0 bases, with 12 bases left in between. Germline V gene sequence: CDR1 LNHDA, CDR2 SQIVND (reference sequence). The CDR3 has 14 residues. The CDR3 sequence is CASMRTDTNYGYTF. CDR3 DNA: TGTGCCAGTATGAGGACAGATACTAACTATGGCTACACCTTC.

The chain carries TRBV5-1 and TRBJ1-6; D ambiguous. The germline V and J ends were trimmed by 2 bases and 7 bases, with 10 bases remaining between them. The CDR3 totals 14 residues. Germline V gene sequence: CDR1 SGHRS, CDR2 YFSETQ. The CDR3 DNA reads as TGCGCCAGCAGCTTCCGGCAGGTCAATTCACCCCTCCACTTT. Residues: CASSFRQVNSPLHF. The variable domain in full, completed from reference TRBV5-1 and TRBJ1-6, reads KAGVTQTPRYLIKTRGQQVTLSCSPISGHRSVSWYQQTPGQGLQFLFEYFSETQRNKGNFPGRFSGRQFSNSRSEMNVSTLELGDSALYLCASSFRQVNSPLHFGNGTRLTVT.

The rearrangement joins TRBV19 to TRBJ2-7; D unclear. CDR1 and CDR2 (germline): LNHDA, SQIVND (reference sequence). The CDR3 sequence is 12 residues long. Trimming took 3 bases from V and 6 from J, leaving 9 bases between them. The CDR3 DNA reads TGTGCCAGTAGTATCCCCCCCGGCGAGCAGTACTTC. The encoded protein is CASSIPPGEQYF.

The chain couples TRBV5-4 to TRBJ1-4, with D possibly TRBD1 on 6 matching bases. The CDR3 has 15 amino acids. From germline, CDR1 is SGHNT and CDR2 YYREEE (reference sequence). V lost 4 bases to trimming and J lost 0 bases, with 10 bases between them. The CDR3 sequence: CASSLAGATNEKLFF. Here the CDR3 DNA reads TGTGCCAGCAGCCTCGCAGGGGCAACTAATGAAAAACTGTTTTTT.

This chain connects TRBV9 to TRBJ2-7, with TRBD1 identical over 8 bases. This CDR3 region has 14 residues. With V trimmed by 4 bases and J by 2 bases, 5 bases remained unmatched. Germline V gene data show CDR1 as SGDLS and CDR2 as YYNGEE. CDR3 coding DNA: TGTGCCAGCAGCTCGACAGGGGCAACCTACGAGCAGTACTTC. As protein: CASSSTGATYEQYF.

The table lists this clone with many counts. Other DNA sequences in this specimen translate into the identical CDR3. CDR3 sequence: CASSSGQPSGNTIYF. In DNA, the CDR3 is TGTGCCAGCAGCTCCGGACAGCCCTCTGGAAACACCATATATTTT. The chain recombines TRBV7-9 with TRBJ1-3, with D possibly TRBD1 on 6 matching bases. The CDR3 loop spans 15 amino acids. Germline CDR1 and CDR2: SEHNR and FQNEAQ (reference sequence). V was pared by 4 bases and J by 0 bases, with 10 bases between.

The V gene is TRBV9, the J gene TRBJ2-5, with 9 bases aligning to TRBD1. V dropped 4 bases and J dropped 4; count of bases not matched to a gene: 8. Germline V gene sequence: CDR1 SGDLS, CDR2 YYNGEE. This CDR3 has 15 amino acids. CDR3 bases: TGTGCCAGCAGCACAGGGACAGGGCAGGGAGAGACCCAGTACTTC. Protein sequence: CASSTGTGQGETQYF.

The chain couples TRBV4-1 to TRBJ2-3; TRBD2 is a possible D gene (5 bases). The CDR3 has 12 amino acids. V lost 6 bases and J lost 8, with 12 bases in between. Germline-derived CDR1 and CDR2 are MGHRA and YSYEKL. Here the CDR3 reads CASSLSEGTQYF. CDR3 DNA sequence: TGCGCCAGCAGTCTAAGTGAGGGTACGCAGTATTTT.

In this sample, this clone turned up once. The CDR3 DNA reads TGTGCCAGCAGTCAACTCGGTGAGGCCGAAGATACGCAGTATTTT. The encoded protein is CASSQLGEAEDTQYF. The chain joins TRBV6-2 or TRBV6-3 to TRBJ2-3; no clear D. CDR3 length: 15 amino acids. Between the trimmed V and J ends, which lost 5 bases and 5 bases, there was a span of 17 bases. CDR1 MNHEY and CDR2 SVGEGT come from the germline V gene.

V gene TRBV5-1 combines with J gene TRBJ2-7; possibly TRBD2 for D (6 bases). The CDR3 is 14 residues long. Germline lookup yields CDR1 SGHRS and CDR2 YFSETQ. The V end lost 0 bases, the J end lost 2 bases, and 9 bases lay between the germline ends. The CDR3 spells CASSLGDSPYEQYF. CDR3 in DNA: TGCGCCAGCAGCTTGGGGGACTCCCCCTACGAGCAGTACTTC.

The chain employs TRBV5-1 and TRBJ2-5; 7 bases match TRBD2. The V and J ends lost 4 bases and 3 bases, in that order; junction bases with no gene match: 12. The CDR3 loop spans 16 amino acids. CDR1 is SGHRS and CDR2 is YFSETQ in the germline V gene. CDR3 in DNA: TGCGCCAGCAGCCCCGGGTCGACGAGCGGGGAAGAGACCCAGTACTTC. As protein: CASSPGSTSGEETQYF.

This clone was seen many times. The chain couples TRBV16 to TRBJ2-7; TRBD2 aligns across 7 bases. The CDR3 loop spans 14 amino acids. The junction had 4 bases not matched to a gene; V was cut back by 1 base and J by 4 bases. Germline V gene lookup returns CDR1 KGHSY and CDR2 FQNENV. The CDR3 region is CASSQYWGGYEQYF. CDR3 in DNA: TGTGCCAGCAGCCAATACTGGGGAGGGTACGAGCAGTACTTC.

The V and J genes are TRBV7-9 and TRBJ1-1; D might be TRBD1 (6 bases). Between the trimmed V and J ends, which lost 2 bases and 7 bases, there was a span of 14 bases. The CDR3 length is 14 residues. Germline CDR1 SEHNR, CDR2 FQNEAQ (reference sequence). The CDR3 DNA follows: TGTGCCAGCAGCTTATCGGCTCAGGGGAATGAAGCTTTCTTT. Translating gives CASSLSAQGNEAFF. The variable domain in full, with the rest retrieved from reference TRBV7-9 and TRBJ1-1, is DTGVSQNPRHKITKRGQNVTFRCDPISEHNRLYWYRQTLGQGPEFLTYFQNEAQLEKSRLLSDRFSAERPKGSFSTLEIQRTEQGDSAMYLCASSLSAQGNEAFFGQGTRLTVV.

In its sample, this clone was seen once. J is TRBJ2-2 and V is TRBV19, with 7 bases fitting TRBD1. J was trimmed by 5 bases and V by 6 bases; bases with no gene match: 9. The CDR3 runs to 15 residues. Germline values: CDR1 LNHDA, CDR2 SQIVND (reference sequence). The CDR3 bases are TGTGCCAGTAGCCCCGACAGGGTGATGACCGGGGAGCTGTTTTTT. Residues: CASSPDRVMTGELFF.

This clone appeared once. The chain carries TRBV5-5 and TRBJ2-2, with 9 positions matching TRBD2. CDR3 size: 16 residues. The ends lost 1 base at V and 1 base at J; junction bases unmatched: 2. From germline, CDR1 is SGHKS and CDR2 YYEKEE (reference sequence). The CDR3 is CASSLRTSVNTGELFF. CDR3 in DNA: TGTGCCAGCAGCTTGAGGACTAGCGTGAACACCGGGGAGCTGTTTTTT.

This clone was detected only a few times. The rearrangement links TRBV28 to TRBJ1-1; 9 bases agree with TRBD1. V gave up 4 bases and J gave up 5 bases; unmatched junction bases: 8. The CDR3 contains 15 residues. Germline values: CDR1 MDHEN, CDR2 SYDVKM. The CDR3 DNA is TGTGCCAGCAGTTCATGGGGGACAGGGCGTACTGAAGCTTTCTTT. Residues: CASSSWGTGRTEAFF.

This clone was found a few times. The chain is built from TRBV7-9 and TRBJ2-7; D uncertain. CDR1 and CDR2 (germline): SEHNR, FQNEAQ (reference sequence). V lost 8 bases, J lost 0 bases, and 11 bases lay in between. This CDR3 spans 13 amino acids. The CDR3: CASETRSSYEQYF. In DNA form, the CDR3 reads TGTGCCAGCGAAACCAGAAGCTCCTACGAGCAGTACTTC.

The chain combines TRBV6-1 with TRBJ1-2; 8 positions agree with TRBD1. This CDR3 has 14 amino acids. Germline V gene lookup returns CDR1 MNHNS and CDR2 SASEGT. With 1 base clipped from V and 3 bases from J, the junction kept 1 base outside the gene matches. The CDR3 sequence: CASSEGQGHYGYTF. The CDR3 DNA is TGTGCCAGCAGTGAAGGACAGGGGCACTATGGCTACACCTTC.

This clone was detected a few times. The V and J genes are TRBV5-6 and TRBJ1-5; TRBD1 matches 8 bases. The CDR3 extends over 14 amino acids. Germline V CDR1 and CDR2: SGHDT, YYEEEE. Trimming at V came to 4 bases and at J to 7 bases, leaving 7 bases not matched to a gene. CDR3 sequence (DNA): TGTGCCAGCAGCCGACAGGGGACGGAACAGCCCCAGCATTTT. Translation: CASSRQGTEQPQHF. Variable domain in full (rest from reference TRBV5-6 and TRBJ1-5): DAGVTQSPTHLIKTRGQQVTLRCSPKSGHDTVSWYQQALGQGPQFIFQYYEEEERQRGNFPDRFSGHQFPNYSSELNVNALLLGDSALYLCASSRQGTEQPQHFGDGTRLSIL.

This clone came up once. This rearrangement joins TRBV27 to TRBJ2-7; possible D gene TRBD1, 5 bases. CDR3 size: 14 residues. From germline, CDR1 is MNHEY and CDR2 SMNVEV (reference sequence). Deletions cut 8 bases from V and 1 base from J, with 15 bases between. DNA for the CDR3: TGTGCCAGCCTGCCCCTGGCAGGGTCCTACGAGCAGTACTTC. Protein sequence: CASLPLAGSYEQYF.

J is TRBJ1-6 and V is TRBV19, with D maybe TRBD1 (6 bases). Trimming stripped 5 bases from V and 0 bases from J, with 14 bases between. The CDR3 has 17 amino acids. From germline, CDR1 is LNHDA and CDR2 SQIVND (reference sequence). Here the CDR3 DNA reads TGTGCCAGTAGTTCGGGACAACTAAGCTCCTATAATTCACCCCTCCACTTT. Its translation: CASSSGQLSSYNSPLHF.

The chain recombines TRBV7-9 with TRBJ2-3; the D gene is possibly TRBD2 (6 bases). V lost 2 bases, J lost 5 bases, and 14 bases lay in between. CDR3 length: 15 residues. Per the germline V gene, CDR1 is SEHNR and CDR2 is FQNEAQ (reference sequence). CDR3 DNA sequence: TGTGCCAGCAGCTTACCGGCGGGGACGAAAGATACGCAGTATTTT. Protein product: CASSLPAGTKDTQYF.

V is TRBV11-2 and J is TRBJ2-7, with 7 bases identical to TRBD2. Trimming removed 0 bases from V and 0 bases from J; junction bases left unmatched: 2. The CDR3 has 15 residues. Per the germline V gene, CDR1 is SGHAT and CDR2 is FQNNGV. This CDR3 is CASSLEGGISYEQYF. CDR3 nucleotides: TGTGCCAGCAGCTTAGAGGGGGGGATCTCCTACGAGCAGTACTTC.

The rearrangement links TRBV12-3 or TRBV12-4 to TRBJ2-5; D is unresolved. The CDR3 sequence is 13 residues long. Trimming removed 4 bases from V and 5 bases from J, with 11 bases in between. CDR3 protein: CASSYQVTETQYF. The CDR3 DNA reads TGTGCCAGCAGTTACCAGGTTACGGAGACCCAGTACTTC.

The chain is built from TRBV5-1 and TRBJ1-2; 7 positions agree with TRBD1. The CDR3 contains 15 residues. The germline V gene has CDR1 SGHRS and CDR2 YFSETQ. V dropped 2 bases and J dropped 4; count of bases not matched to a gene: 8. The CDR3 protein is CASSFQPGQSYGYTF. CDR3 sequence (DNA): TGCGCCAGCAGCTTTCAACCGGGACAGTCCTATGGCTACACCTTC.

This clone turned up a few times. This chain joins TRBV4-3 and TRBJ2-3; TRBD2 matches at 8 bases. The CDR3 has 16 amino acids. Germline CDR1 LGHNA, CDR2 YSLEER. V dropped 2 bases and J dropped 1; count of bases not matched to a gene: 5. The CDR3 is CASSQSTGGGTDTQYF. The CDR3 DNA follows: TGCGCCAGCAGCCAATCAACGGGGGGGGGCACAGATACGCAGTATTTT.